This record concerns one T cell receptor (beta chain) sequence. The data belong to a study of blood T cell repertoires in COVID-19. The wider study: Samples representing acute and convalescent COVID-19 were sourced from the United States, Italy and Spain.

How the authors handled the data: Estimation of nucleated cell counts was performed using reference gene primer amplification. The repertoire was sequenced with immunoSEQ multiplex PCR; TCRdb's copy has only in-frame clones and lacks some. V and J calls plus clone size are reproduced from that table; the DNA served to infer D and trimming. This table holds approximately 150,000 clones, 65% to 90% found once. This sequence originates from a woman in her forties or fifties in a cohort sampled during active or convalescent COVID-19. Sequencing was performed on peripheral blood.

CDR3 protein: CASSYTGRGLDGYTF. As DNA, the CDR3 is TGTGCCAGCAGTTACACGGGTAGGGGGTTAGATGGCTACACCTTC. V is TRBV6-6 and J is TRBJ1-2; a possible D gene is TRBD1 (6 bases). Trimming stripped 2 bases from V and 6 bases from J, with 16 bases between. The CDR3 is 15 amino acids. Looked up from germline, CDR1 is MNHNY and CDR2 is SVGAGI (reference sequence).